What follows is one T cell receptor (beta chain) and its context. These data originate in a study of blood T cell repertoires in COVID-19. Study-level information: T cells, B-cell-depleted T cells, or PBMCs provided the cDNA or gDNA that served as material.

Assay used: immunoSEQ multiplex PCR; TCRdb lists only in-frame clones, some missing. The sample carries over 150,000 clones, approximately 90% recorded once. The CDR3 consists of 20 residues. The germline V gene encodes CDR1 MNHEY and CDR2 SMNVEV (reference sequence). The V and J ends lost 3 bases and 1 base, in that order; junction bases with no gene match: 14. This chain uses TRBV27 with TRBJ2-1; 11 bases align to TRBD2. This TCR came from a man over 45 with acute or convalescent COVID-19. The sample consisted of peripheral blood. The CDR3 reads CASSFRLAGSLRRSYNEQFF. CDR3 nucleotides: TGTGCCAGCAGTTTTCGACTAGCGGGAAGTCTTAGAAGGTCCTACAATGAGCAGTTCTTC.